These 6 T cell receptor beta chains originate from one sample sequenced in a study of CD8+ T cells in alopecia areata. After isolation, RNA underwent reverse transcription to generate cDNA as the sequencing template. Profiled with immunoSEQ multiplex PCR; TCRdb holds only in-frame clones, not every one. The sample shows roughly 32,000 clones, approximately 56% of them seen only once. Sequencing input: NKG2D-high CD8+ T cells sorted from blood. These receptors originate from a human donor with alopecia areata.

This clone was recorded a few times. V is TRBV6-4 and J is TRBJ2-1; 8 nucleotides agree with TRBD2. The CDR3 length is 15 residues. The junction had 7 bases not matched to a gene; V was cut back by 3 bases and J by 6 bases. Germline V gives CDR1 MRHNA, CDR2 SNTAGT. CDR3: CASSEAAGAGNEQFF. The CDR3, as DNA: TGTGCCAGCAGTGAGGCAGCGGGAGCTGGCAATGAGCAGTTCTTC.

This clone was counted a few times. This sequence joins TRBV7-8 and TRBJ2-3; maybe TRBD1 (6 bases). Trimming pared 5 bases from V and 5 bases from J, leaving 14 bases between. The germline gives CDR1 SGHVS, CDR2 FQNEAQ. CDR3 length equals 14 residues. CDR3 loop: CASSPATGRDTQYF. In nucleotides, the CDR3 is TGTGCCAGCAGCCCTGCGACAGGCCGAGATACGCAGTATTTT.

The CDR3, as DNA: TGTGCCAGCAGGGAACAGAGGCCCTACGAGCAGTACTTC. It is translated as CASREQRPYEQYF. The chain is built from TRBV27 and TRBJ2-7, with D unresolved. V was clipped by 6 bases and J by 2 bases, with 11 bases between them. The CDR3 is 13 amino acids. Germline CDR1 and CDR2: MNHEY and SMNVEV (reference sequence).

This clone was seen a handful of times. The chain joins TRBV15 to TRBJ2-5; D is unresolved. The germline gives CDR1 LNHNV, CDR2 YYDKDF (reference sequence). V was trimmed by 0 bases and J by 3 bases, leaving 5 bases between them. CDR3 length: 13 amino acids. CDR3 sequence reads: CATSREGKETQYF. CDR3 nucleotide sequence: TGTGCCACCAGCAGAGAGGGAAAAGAGACCCAGTACTTC. The full variable domain, in which reference TRBV15 and TRBJ2-5 provide the parts outside the CDR3, is DAMVIQNPRYQVTQFGKPVTLSCSQTLNHNVMYWYQQKSSQAPKLLFHYYDKDFNNEADTPDNFQSRRPNTSFCFLDIRSPGLGDTAMYLCATSREGKETQYFGPGTRLLVL.

CDR3 amino acids: CSVEGLDGRADEQYF. CDR3 bases: TGCAGCGTTGAAGGACTCGACGGGAGGGCTGACGAGCAGTACTTC. This chain links TRBV29-1 with TRBJ2-7; 8 bases agree with TRBD2. V shed 1 base and J 5 bases; nucleotides not matched to a gene: 10. Germline values: CDR1 SQVTM, CDR2 ANQGSEA. This CDR3 comprises 15 residues.

The V and J genes are TRBV5-6 and TRBJ2-7, with 8 bases lining up with TRBD2. V lost 4 bases to trimming and J lost 4 bases; unmatched junction nucleotides: 7. CDR3 length: 14 residues. Germline values: CDR1 SGHDT, CDR2 YYEEEE. This CDR3 reads CASSQGTRVYEQYF. CDR3 nucleotide sequence: TGTGCCAGCAGCCAAGGGACTAGAGTATACGAGCAGTACTTC.